This passage covers 20 T cell receptor beta chains from one sample sequenced in a study of cytomegalovirus exposure and HLA in healthy donors. PCR used 60 Vbeta primers and 13 Jbeta primers. TCRdb keeps only in-frame clones here, not all; method: immunoSEQ multiplex PCR. In the table there are 180,000 or so clones, roughly 74% of which are singletons. The sequenced sample was PBMCs. All receptors derive from a female donor in good health and CMV-seronegative.

The chain uses TRBV4-3 and TRBJ2-5, with TRBD2 identical over 12 bases. Germline V lookup: CDR1 LGHNA, CDR2 YSLEER. The CDR3 spans 15 residues. V gave up 1 base and J gave up 4 bases; unmatched junction bases: 1. CDR3 residues: CASSQASGRGETQYF. Written as DNA, the CDR3 is TGCGCCAGCAGCCAAGCTAGCGGGAGGGGAGAGACCCAGTACTTC.

The V call is TRBV11-3, the J call TRBJ1-4; D unclear. Between the trimmed V and J ends, which lost 6 bases and 0 bases, there was a span of 14 bases. The V gene's germline CDR1 is SGHNT and CDR2 YENEEA. The CDR3 has 16 residues. The CDR3 is CASRFGGPATNEKLFF. Here the CDR3 DNA reads TGTGCCAGCAGGTTCGGAGGGCCGGCAACTAATGAAAAACTGTTTTTT.

V and J are TRBV11-3 and TRBJ2-5, with D unresolved. The J call is doubtful: the DNA matches TRBJ2-7 better. This CDR3 region has 11 residues. CDR1 is SGHNT and CDR2 is YENEEA in the germline V gene. The CDR3 here is CASSSSYEQYF. For the CDR3, the DNA is TGTGCCAGCAGCTCCTCCTACGAGCAGTACTTC.

V usage is TRBV4-1 and J usage is TRBJ1-1, with 10 positions matching TRBD1. The CDR3 spans 15 residues. Losses at the gene ends were 5 bases for V and 5 bases for J; bases not matched to a gene: 8. Germline CDR1 MGHRA, CDR2 YSYEKL. The CDR3 DNA is TGCGCCAGCAGCTTTCGACAGGGGGCGCGAACTGAAGCTTTCTTT. It codes for CASSFRQGARTEAFF.

The V call is TRBV7-3, the J call TRBJ2-1, with 10 bases identical to TRBD2. This CDR3 spans 16 amino acids. The junction had 7 bases not matched to a gene; V was cut back by 3 bases and J by 5 bases. The germline V gene has CDR1 SGHTA and CDR2 FQGTGA. The CDR3 is CASSFGSSGSHNEQFF. The DNA of the CDR3 is TGTGCCAGCAGCTTCGGATCTAGCGGGAGTCACAATGAGCAGTTCTTC.

Only one count was recorded for this clone. The chain uses TRBV9 and TRBJ2-3; the D gene is possibly TRBD2 (6 bases). This CDR3 contains 18 residues. In germline, CDR1 is SGDLS, CDR2 YYNGEE. V gave up 0 bases and J gave up 5 bases, with 22 bases separating them. Here the CDR3 reads CASSVGPAGRQGGDTQYF. In nucleotides, the CDR3 is TGTGCCAGCAGCGTAGGCCCCGCGGGAAGGCAGGGAGGAGATACGCAGTATTTT. Full variable domain (missing parts from reference TRBV9 and TRBJ2-3): DSGVTQTPKHLITATGQRVTLRCSPRSGDLSVYWYQQSLDQGLQFLIQYYNGEERAKGNILERFSAQQFPDLHSELNLSSLELGDSALYFCASSVGPAGRQGGDTQYFGPGTRLTVL.

The chain carries TRBV28 and TRBJ2-7, with D unclear. V shed 5 bases and J shed 3 bases, with 8 bases lying between them. CDR3 length: 12 amino acids. Germline-derived CDR1 and CDR2 are MDHEN and SYDVKM. The CDR3 reads CASSLYNYEQYF. As DNA, the CDR3 is TGTGCCAGCAGTCTTTACAACTACGAGCAGTACTTC.

The CDR3 loop is CASSPRSLGTGDSYEQYF. The CDR3 region has the DNA TGTGCCAGCAGCCCAAGATCCCTCGGGACAGGAGACTCCTACGAGCAGTACTTC. The chain links TRBV7-3 to TRBJ2-7, with 8 bases lining up with TRBD1. CDR3 size: 18 residues. Unmatched junction bases numbered 15, after V lost 5 bases and J lost 0 bases. Germline CDR1 SGHTA, CDR2 FQGTGA. The whole variable domain, filled in from reference TRBV7-3 and TRBJ2-7, reads GAGVSQTPSNKVTEKGKYVELRCDPISGHTALYWYRQSLGQGPEFLIYFQGTGAADDSGLPNDRFFAVRPEGSVSTLKIQRTERGDSAVYLCASSPRSLGTGDSYEQYFGPGTRLTVT.

The chain has TRBV5-1 and TRBJ1-5; D is ambiguous. CDR1 and CDR2 (germline): SGHRS, YFSETQ. V was clipped by 4 bases and J by 0 bases, with 8 bases between them. This CDR3 is 14 amino acids long. The CDR3 is CASSEGPSNQPQHF. CDR3 DNA sequence: TGCGCCAGCAGCGAGGGCCCTAGCAATCAGCCCCAGCATTTT.

V and J are TRBV7-8 and TRBJ2-7, with 7 bases aligning to TRBD1. The CDR3 consists of 14 residues. J was trimmed by 5 bases and V by 4 bases; bases with no gene match: 8. The germline V gene encodes CDR1 SGHVS and CDR2 FQNEAQ. CDR3 nucleotide sequence: TGTGCCAGCAGCTCCCTGCGCAGGGGGAACGAGCAGTACTTC. Its translation is CASSSLRRGNEQYF.

The chain combines TRBV7-6 with TRBJ2-5; D perhaps matches TRBD2 (5 bases). Germline values: CDR1 SGHVS, CDR2 FNYEAQ. Trimming shortened V by 0 bases and J by 2 bases, and 13 bases separated the two germline ends. This CDR3 spans 16 amino acids. The CDR3 nucleotides read TGTGCCAGCAGCTTAGCAGCCCTAGCACAGCAAGAGACCCAGTACTTC. Its protein product is CASSLAALAQQETQYF.

V is TRBV7-9 and J is TRBJ2-7; TRBD2 agrees at 12 bases. With V trimmed by 3 bases and J by 9 bases, 9 bases remained unmatched. The CDR3 is made up of 15 amino acids. The V gene's germline CDR1 is SEHNR and CDR2 FQNEAQ (reference sequence). CDR3 coding DNA: TGTGCCAGCAGCTTTTTGGCTAGCGGGGGGGCGGCGCAGTACTTC. This encodes CASSFLASGGAAQYF.

The V gene is TRBV4-2, the J gene TRBJ2-1; D unclear. Germline-derived CDR1 and CDR2 are LGHNA and YNFKEQ. The CDR3 sequence is 14 residues long. Deletions cut 0 bases from V and 7 bases from J, with 10 bases between. The CDR3 is CASSQEFQANEQFF. The CDR3 DNA reads TGTGCCAGCAGCCAAGAATTTCAGGCTAATGAGCAGTTCTTC.

The chain couples TRBV5-4 to TRBJ2-3; TRBD2 matches at 12 bases. Germline CDR1 reads SGHNT; CDR2 reads YYREEE (reference sequence). The CDR3 runs to 17 residues. Trimming cost V 2 bases and J 3 bases; bases outside gene matches: 7. Here the CDR3 reads CASSLGAGLAGTDTQYF. The CDR3 DNA follows: TGTGCCAGCAGCTTAGGGGCTGGACTAGCGGGGACAGATACGCAGTATTTT.

The chain joins TRBV4-1 to TRBJ1-6; 9 bases match TRBD1. Trimming took 3 bases from V and 0 from J; bases not matched to a gene: 9. The germline V gene encodes CDR1 MGHRA and CDR2 YSYEKL. The CDR3 contains 19 residues. CDR3 nucleotides: TGCGCCAGCAGCCACAACGGGGGACAGGGCCGCTCCTATAATTCACCCCTCCACTTT. Translation gives CASSHNGGQGRSYNSPLHF.

This rearrangement joins TRBV9 to TRBJ2-7; 16 bases fit TRBD2. Per germline, CDR1 SGDLS and CDR2 YYNGEE. V dropped 4 bases and J dropped 6; count of bases not matched to a gene: 16. The CDR3 consists of 19 residues. The CDR3 sequence is CASSRSPGLAGGVEGEQYF. The CDR3 DNA reads TGTGCCAGCAGCAGGTCTCCGGGACTAGCGGGAGGGGTCGAGGGCGAGCAGTACTTC. The full variable domain, its missing parts supplied by reference TRBV9 and TRBJ2-7, is DSGVTQTPKHLITATGQRVTLRCSPRSGDLSVYWYQQSLDQGLQFLIQYYNGEERAKGNILERFSAQQFPDLHSELNLSSLELGDSALYFCASSRSPGLAGGVEGEQYFGPGTRLTVT.

The chain is built from TRBV19 and TRBJ2-7; 13 nucleotides match TRBD2. The J segment lost 10 bases and the V segment lost 5 bases, leaving 8 bases of the junction unmatched. CDR3 size: 14 residues. CDR1 is LNHDA and CDR2 is SQIVND in the germline V gene (reference sequence). CDR3 sequence (DNA): TGTGCCAGTAGTCCGAGGACTAGCGGGAGTCAACAGTACTTC. This encodes CASSPRTSGSQQYF.

The chain carries TRBV5-1 and TRBJ2-5; 14 bases align to TRBD2. The V gene's germline CDR1 is SGHRS and CDR2 YFSETQ. The length of the CDR3 is 18 residues. The junction had 9 bases not matched to a gene; V was cut back by 4 bases and J by 1 base. The CDR3 loop is CASSTGLAGAPIQETQYF. CDR3 nucleotides: TGCGCCAGCAGCACGGGACTAGCGGGGGCCCCGATCCAAGAGACCCAGTACTTC.

The rearrangement links TRBV9 to TRBJ1-2; 9 nucleotides agree with TRBD1. V was clipped by 4 bases and J by 4 bases; unmatched bases: 8. The CDR3 covers 15 residues. Germline CDR1 and CDR2: SGDLS and YYNGEE. CDR3 nucleotides: TGTGCCAGCAGCCCGACAGGGGGGCTCAGCTATGGCTACACCTTC. It translates to CASSPTGGLSYGYTF.

V and J are TRBV7-8 and TRBJ2-7, with D hard to call. CDR3 length equals 12 residues. V was clipped by 4 bases and J by 3 bases, with 7 bases between them. Germline V gene sequence: CDR1 SGHVS, CDR2 FQNEAQ. DNA of the CDR3: TGTGCCAGCAGCTCGAGGTACTACGAGCAGTACTTC. Translating gives CASSSRYYEQYF. Supplemented by reference TRBV7-8 and TRBJ2-7, the full variable domain reads GAGVSQSPRYKVAKRGQDVALRCDPISGHVSLFWYQQALGQGPEFLTYFQNEAQLDKSGLPSDRFFAERPEGSVSTLKIQRTQQEDSAVYLCASSSRYYEQYFGPGTRLTVT.